The clone carrying this TCR beta chain was recorded once. The data originate from a study of blood T cell repertoires in COVID-19. V gave up 3 bases and J gave up 8 bases, with 19 bases separating them. CDR1 and CDR2 from the germline V gene are LGHNA and YNFKEQ. This CDR3 is built from 16 residues. Sequenced by immunoSEQ multiplex PCR; TCRdb stores in-frame clones only, minus some. The sample has 200,000 to 250,000 clones, over 75% seen once. The sample was PBMCs or T cells enriched from blood (not recorded which). This chain connects TRBV4-2 to TRBJ1-4; D gene unclear. The source of this sequence is a woman aged 55-69 years who had recovered from COVID-19. The CDR3 DNA follows: TGTGCCAGCAGCCAGCAAGTCCTCGGTAGTCGGGAAAAACTGTTTTTT. Protein sequence: CASSQQVLGSREKLFF.